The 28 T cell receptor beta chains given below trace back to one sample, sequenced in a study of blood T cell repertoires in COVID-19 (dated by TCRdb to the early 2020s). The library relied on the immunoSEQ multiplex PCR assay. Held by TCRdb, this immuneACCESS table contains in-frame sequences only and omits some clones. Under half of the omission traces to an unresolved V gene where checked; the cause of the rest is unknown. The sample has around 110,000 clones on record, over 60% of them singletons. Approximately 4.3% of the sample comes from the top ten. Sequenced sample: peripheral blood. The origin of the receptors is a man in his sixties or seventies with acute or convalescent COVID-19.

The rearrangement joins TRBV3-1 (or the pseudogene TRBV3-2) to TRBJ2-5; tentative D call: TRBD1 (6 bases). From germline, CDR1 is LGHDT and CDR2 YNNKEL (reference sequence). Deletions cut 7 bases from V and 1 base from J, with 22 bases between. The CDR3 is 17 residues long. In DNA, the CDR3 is TGTGCCAGCACCCGAACGTTAGGGGGTCTTGCCCAAGAGACCCAGTACTTC. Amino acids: CASTRTLGGLAQETQYF.

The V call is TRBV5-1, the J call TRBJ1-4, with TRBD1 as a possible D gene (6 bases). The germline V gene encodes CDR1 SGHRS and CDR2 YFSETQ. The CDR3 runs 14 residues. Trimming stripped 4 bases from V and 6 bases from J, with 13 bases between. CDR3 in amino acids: CASSPGAYDEKLFF. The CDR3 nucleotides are TGCGCCAGCAGCCCAGGGGCGTACGATGAAAAACTGTTTTTT.

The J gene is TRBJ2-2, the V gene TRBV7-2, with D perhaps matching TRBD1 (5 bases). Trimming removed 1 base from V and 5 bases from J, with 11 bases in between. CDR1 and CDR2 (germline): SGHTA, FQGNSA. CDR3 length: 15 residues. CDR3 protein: CASSLGQGGTGELFF. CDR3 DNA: TGTGCCAGCAGCTTAGGTCAGGGTGGGACCGGGGAGCTGTTTTTT.

The CDR3 region has the DNA TGTGCCAGCTCACTTAAGCAGGGGGCTGTCGGCAATCAGCCCCAGCATTTT. As protein: CASSLKQGAVGNQPQHF. The J gene is TRBJ1-5, the V gene TRBV18; TRBD1 matches 8 bases. The V segment lost 4 bases and the J segment 2 bases; nucleotides outside the gene matches: 10. CDR1 is KGHSH, CDR2 LQKENI, per germline. The CDR3 extends over 17 amino acids.

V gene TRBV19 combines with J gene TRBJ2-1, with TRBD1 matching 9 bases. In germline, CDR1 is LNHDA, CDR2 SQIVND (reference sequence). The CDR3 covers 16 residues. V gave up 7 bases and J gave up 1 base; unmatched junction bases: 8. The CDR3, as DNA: TGTGCCAGTACCGTCGGGACAGGGTCTTCCTACAATGAGCAGTTCTTC. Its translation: CASTVGTGSSYNEQFF.

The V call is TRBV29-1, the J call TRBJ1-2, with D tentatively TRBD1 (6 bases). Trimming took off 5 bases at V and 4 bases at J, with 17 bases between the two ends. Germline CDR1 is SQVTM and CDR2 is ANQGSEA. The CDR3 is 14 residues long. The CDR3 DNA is TGCAGCGTTCATGCCCCACAGGGAATCTATGGCTACACCTTC. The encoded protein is CSVHAPQGIYGYTF.

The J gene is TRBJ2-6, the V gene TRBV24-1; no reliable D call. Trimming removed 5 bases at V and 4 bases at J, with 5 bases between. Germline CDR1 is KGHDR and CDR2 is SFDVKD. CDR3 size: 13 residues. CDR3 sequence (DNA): TGTGCCACCAGTGCATCCGGGGCCAACGTCCTGACTTTC. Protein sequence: CATSASGANVLTF.

The DNA for the CDR3 is TGTGCCAGCAGCTTGCCAGGGATAGTAGATTCACCCCTCCACTTT. This codes for CASSLPGIVDSPLHF. The chain links TRBV5-4 to TRBJ1-6, with a weak D call TRBD1 (5 bases). The V and J ends lost 1 base and 8 bases respectively, with 13 bases between them. Looked up from germline, CDR1 is SGHNT and CDR2 is YYREEE (reference sequence). This CDR3 contains 15 residues.

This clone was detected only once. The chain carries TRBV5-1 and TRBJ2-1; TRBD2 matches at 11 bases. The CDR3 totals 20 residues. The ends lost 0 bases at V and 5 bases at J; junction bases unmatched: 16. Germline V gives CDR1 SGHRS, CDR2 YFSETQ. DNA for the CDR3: TGCGCCAGCAGCTTGGTGCCTACGGGGCTAGCGGGGGGCGACCACAATGAGCAGTTCTTC. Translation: CASSLVPTGLAGGDHNEQFF.

CDR3 amino acids: CASSYSLLSNTEAFF. The DNA of the CDR3 is TGTGCCAGCAGTTACTCCCTCCTGAGTAACACTGAAGCTTTCTTT. This sequence joins TRBV6-5 and TRBJ1-1, with no clear D. This CDR3 has 15 amino acids. Germline V gives CDR1 MNHEY, CDR2 SVGAGI. V shed 0 bases and J shed 2 bases, with 10 bases lying between them.

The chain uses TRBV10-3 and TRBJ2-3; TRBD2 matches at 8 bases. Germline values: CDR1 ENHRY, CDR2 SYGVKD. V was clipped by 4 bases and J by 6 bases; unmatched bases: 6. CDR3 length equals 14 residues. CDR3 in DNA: TGTGCCATCAGTGTTGGGGGACTAGTCGATACGCAGTATTTT. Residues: CAISVGGLVDTQYF.

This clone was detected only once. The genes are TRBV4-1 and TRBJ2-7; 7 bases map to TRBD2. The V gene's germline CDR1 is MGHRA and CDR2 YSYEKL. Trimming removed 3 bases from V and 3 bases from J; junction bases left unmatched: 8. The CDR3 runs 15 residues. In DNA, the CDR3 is TGCGCCAGCAGCCACGAGCTAGCGGAAAACTACGAGCAGTACTTC. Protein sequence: CASSHELAENYEQYF.

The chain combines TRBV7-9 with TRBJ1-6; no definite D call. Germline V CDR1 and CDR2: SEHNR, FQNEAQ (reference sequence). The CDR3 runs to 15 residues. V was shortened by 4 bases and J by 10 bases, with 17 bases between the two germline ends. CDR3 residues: CASSSFGRDGSPLHF. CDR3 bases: TGTGCCAGCAGCTCGTTCGGGAGGGATGGATCACCCCTCCACTTT.

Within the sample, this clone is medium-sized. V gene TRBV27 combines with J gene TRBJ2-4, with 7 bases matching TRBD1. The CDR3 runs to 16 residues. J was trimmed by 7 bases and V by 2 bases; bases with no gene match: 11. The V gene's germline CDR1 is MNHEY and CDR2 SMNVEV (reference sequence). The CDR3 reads CASSLRPGGPRNIQYF. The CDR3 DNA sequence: TGTGCCAGCAGTTTAAGGCCAGGGGGTCCCCGGAACATTCAGTACTTC.

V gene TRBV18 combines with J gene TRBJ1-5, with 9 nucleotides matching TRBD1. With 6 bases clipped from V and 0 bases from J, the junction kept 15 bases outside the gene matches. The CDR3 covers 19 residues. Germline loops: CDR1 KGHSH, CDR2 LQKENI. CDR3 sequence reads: CASSQEQGAGVYSNQPQHF. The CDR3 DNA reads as TGTGCCAGCTCTCAAGAACAGGGGGCGGGAGTATATAGCAATCAGCCCCAGCATTTT.

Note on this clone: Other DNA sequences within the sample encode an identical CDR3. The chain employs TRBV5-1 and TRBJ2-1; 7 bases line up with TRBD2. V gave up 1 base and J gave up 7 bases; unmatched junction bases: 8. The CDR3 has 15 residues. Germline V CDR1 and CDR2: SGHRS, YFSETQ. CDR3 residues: CASSLLAGGLNEQFF. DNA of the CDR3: TGCGCCAGCAGCTTGTTAGCGGGTGGGCTAAATGAGCAGTTCTTC.

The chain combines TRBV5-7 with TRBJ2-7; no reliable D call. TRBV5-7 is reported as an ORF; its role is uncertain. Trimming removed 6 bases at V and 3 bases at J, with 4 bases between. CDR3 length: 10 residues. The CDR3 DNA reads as TGTGCCAGCACCCTCTACGAGCAGTACTTC. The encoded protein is CASTLYEQYF.

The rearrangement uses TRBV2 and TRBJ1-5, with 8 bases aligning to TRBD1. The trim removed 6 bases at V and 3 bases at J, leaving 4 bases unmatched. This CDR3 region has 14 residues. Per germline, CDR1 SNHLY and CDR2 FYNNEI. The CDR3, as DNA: TGTGCCAGCAGCACGGGACAGGCCAATCAGCCCCAGCATTTT. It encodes CASSTGQANQPQHF.

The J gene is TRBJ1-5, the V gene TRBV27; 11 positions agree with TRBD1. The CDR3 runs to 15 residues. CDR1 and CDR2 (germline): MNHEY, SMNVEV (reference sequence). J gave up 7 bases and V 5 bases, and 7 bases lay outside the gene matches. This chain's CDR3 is CASSHEGQGDQPQHF. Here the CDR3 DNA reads TGTGCCAGCAGTCACGAGGGACAGGGGGACCAGCCCCAGCATTTT.

In DNA form, the CDR3 reads TGTGCCAGTAGTTTCGCGGGGGATAATTCACCCCTCCACTTT. Protein product: CASSFAGDNSPLHF. The chain couples TRBV19 to TRBJ1-6, with a tentative D call TRBD1 (5 bases). The germline gives CDR1 LNHDA, CDR2 SQIVND (reference sequence). The CDR3 length is 14 residues. Trimming left V 5 bases short and J 5 bases short, with 10 bases between. The full variable domain, rest sourced from reference TRBV19 and TRBJ1-6, is DGGITQSPKYLFRKEGQNVTLSCEQNLNHDAMYWYRQDPGQGLRLIYYSQIVNDFQKGDIAEGYSVSREKKESFPLTVTSAQKNPTAFYLCASSFAGDNSPLHFGNGTRLTVT.

CDR3 nucleotide sequence: TGCGCCAGCAGCGAGGGACTGTCGTCACGCTACACCTTC. Residues: CASSEGLSSRYTF. The chain employs TRBV5-1 and TRBJ1-2; D possibly corresponds to TRBD1 (5 bases). This CDR3 is built from 13 residues. Germline loops: CDR1 SGHRS, CDR2 YFSETQ. V shed 4 bases and J shed 9 bases, with 16 bases lying between them.

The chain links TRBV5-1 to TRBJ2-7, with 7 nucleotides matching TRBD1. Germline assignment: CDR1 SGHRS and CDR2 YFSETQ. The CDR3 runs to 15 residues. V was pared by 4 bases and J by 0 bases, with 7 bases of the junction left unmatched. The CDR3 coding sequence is TGCGCCAGCAGCGAAACAGGGGCCAGCTCCTACGAGCAGTACTTC. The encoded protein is CASSETGASSYEQYF.

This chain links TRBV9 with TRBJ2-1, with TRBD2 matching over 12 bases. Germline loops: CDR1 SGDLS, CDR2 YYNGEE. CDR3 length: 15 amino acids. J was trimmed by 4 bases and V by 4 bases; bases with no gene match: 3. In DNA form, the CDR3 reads TGTGCCAGCAGCCAGACTAGCGGGAGATACAATGAGCAGTTCTTC. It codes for CASSQTSGRYNEQFF.

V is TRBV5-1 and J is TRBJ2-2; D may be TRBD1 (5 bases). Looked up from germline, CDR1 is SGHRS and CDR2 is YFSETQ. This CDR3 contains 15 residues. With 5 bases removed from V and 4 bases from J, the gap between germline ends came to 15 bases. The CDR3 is CASSYPRETTGELFF. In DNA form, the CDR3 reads TGCGCCAGCAGTTACCCCAGGGAAACCACCGGGGAGCTGTTTTTT.

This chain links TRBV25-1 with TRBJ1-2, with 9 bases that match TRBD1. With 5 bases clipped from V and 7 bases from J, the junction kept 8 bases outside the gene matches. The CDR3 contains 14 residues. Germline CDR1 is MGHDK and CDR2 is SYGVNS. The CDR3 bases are TGTGCCAGCAGTACCTCGGGACAGGGACTTGGCTACACCTTC. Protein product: CASSTSGQGLGYTF.

The CDR3 spells CASNGMGEQYF. The CDR3 DNA follows: TGTGCCAGCAACGGGATGGGGGAGCAGTACTTC. This chain joins TRBV2 and TRBJ2-7; tentative D call: TRBD2 (5 bases). Germline CDR1 is SNHLY and CDR2 is FYNNEI. There are 11 residues in the CDR3. Trimming pared 7 bases from V and 7 bases from J, leaving 11 bases between.

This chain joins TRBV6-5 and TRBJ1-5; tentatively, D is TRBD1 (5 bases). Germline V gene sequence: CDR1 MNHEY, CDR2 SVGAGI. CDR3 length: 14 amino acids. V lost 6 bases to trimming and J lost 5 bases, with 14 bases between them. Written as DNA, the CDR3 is TGTGCCAGCAGCCCCGCCGGGGGTCATCAGCCCCAGCATTTT. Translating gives CASSPAGGHQPQHF.

The CDR3, as DNA: TGTGCCAGCAGCCAAGGCAGGGTTATAACTGGAAACACCATATATTTT. Amino acid sequence: CASSQGRVITGNTIYF. V gene TRBV3-1 (or the pseudogene TRBV3-2) combines with J gene TRBJ1-3; possible D gene TRBD1, 5 bases. CDR1 and CDR2 (germline): LGHDT, YNNKEL (reference sequence). The CDR3 runs 16 residues. V lost 1 base, J lost 2 bases, and 12 bases lay in between.